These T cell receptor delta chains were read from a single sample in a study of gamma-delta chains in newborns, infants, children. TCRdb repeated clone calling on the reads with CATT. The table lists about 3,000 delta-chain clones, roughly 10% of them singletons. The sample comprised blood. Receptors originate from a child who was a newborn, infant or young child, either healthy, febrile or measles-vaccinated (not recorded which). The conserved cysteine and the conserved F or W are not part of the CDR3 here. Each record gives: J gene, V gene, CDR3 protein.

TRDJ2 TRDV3 AFPYWGIHTAQLF
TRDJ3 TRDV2 ACDTGGYVAWDTRQMF
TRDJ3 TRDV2 ACTGGYWDTRQMF
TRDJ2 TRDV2 ACDTVGSGGPPTAQLF
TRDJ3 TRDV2 ACDTWGGSSWDTRQMF
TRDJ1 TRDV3 AFGLPNLWGIREADKLI
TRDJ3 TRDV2 ACDTVGSSWDTRQMF
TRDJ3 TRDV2 ACGLGAPPSSWDTRQVF
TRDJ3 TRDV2 ACDKKGLPRWGIRSWDTRQMF
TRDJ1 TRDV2 ACETAGGRDDKLI
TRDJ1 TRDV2 ACDEGAADKLI
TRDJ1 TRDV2 ACDVLGDEGDKLI
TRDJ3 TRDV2 ACDNTGGSSWDTRQMF
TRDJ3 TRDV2 ACDWGTWDTRQMF
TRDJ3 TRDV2 ACDVLGDTNWDTRQMF
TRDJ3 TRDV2 ACDSTGGYSWDTRQMF
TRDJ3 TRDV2 AYDSLLGDTWDTRQMF
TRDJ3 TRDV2 ACDTVRGIRSWDTRQMF
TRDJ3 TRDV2 ACGLGAPPSSWDTRQTF
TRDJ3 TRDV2 ACDTNWGTSWDTRQMF
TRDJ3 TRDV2 ACDAVLGDRSSWDTRQMF
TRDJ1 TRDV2 ACDPVGTDKLI
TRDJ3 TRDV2 ACDTGWGIQPWDTRQMF
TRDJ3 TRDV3 ALYWGSSWDTRQMF
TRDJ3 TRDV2 ACDTWGIDYSWDTRQMF
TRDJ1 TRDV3 AFRLLGDTSKLI
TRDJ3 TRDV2 ACDTLGDTWDTRQMF
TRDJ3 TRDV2 ACDTLTGGYARDTRQMF
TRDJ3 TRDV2 ACDILGASSWDTRQMF